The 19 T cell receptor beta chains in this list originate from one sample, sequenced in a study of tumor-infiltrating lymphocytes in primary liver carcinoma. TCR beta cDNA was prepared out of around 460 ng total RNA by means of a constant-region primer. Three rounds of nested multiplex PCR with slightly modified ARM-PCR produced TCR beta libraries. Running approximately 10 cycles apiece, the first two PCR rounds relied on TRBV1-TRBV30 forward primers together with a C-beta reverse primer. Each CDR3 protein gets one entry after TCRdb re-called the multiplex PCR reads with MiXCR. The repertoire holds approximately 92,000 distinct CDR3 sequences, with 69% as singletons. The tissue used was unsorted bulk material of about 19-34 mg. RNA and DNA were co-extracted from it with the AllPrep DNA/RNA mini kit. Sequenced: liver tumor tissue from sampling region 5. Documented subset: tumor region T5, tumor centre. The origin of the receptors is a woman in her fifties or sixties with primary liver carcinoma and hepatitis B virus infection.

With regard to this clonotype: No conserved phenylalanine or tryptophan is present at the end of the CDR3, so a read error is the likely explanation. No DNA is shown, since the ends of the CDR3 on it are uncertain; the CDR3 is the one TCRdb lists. CDR3 region: CASSEETSGSWERYL. The chain joins TRBV6-1 to TRBJ2-7; the table names TRBD2, a call not compared with the DNA. Germline CDR1 and CDR2: MNHNS and SASEGT. The CDR3 totals 15 residues, both ends included.

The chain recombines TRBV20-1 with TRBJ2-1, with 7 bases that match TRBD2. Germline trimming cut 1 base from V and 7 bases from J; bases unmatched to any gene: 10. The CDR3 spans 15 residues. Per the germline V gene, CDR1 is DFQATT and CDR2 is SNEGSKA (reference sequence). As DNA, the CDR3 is TGCAGTGCTAGAGTTTCTTCACTAGCGAGGAATGAGCAGTTCTTC. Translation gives CSARVSSLARNEQFF.

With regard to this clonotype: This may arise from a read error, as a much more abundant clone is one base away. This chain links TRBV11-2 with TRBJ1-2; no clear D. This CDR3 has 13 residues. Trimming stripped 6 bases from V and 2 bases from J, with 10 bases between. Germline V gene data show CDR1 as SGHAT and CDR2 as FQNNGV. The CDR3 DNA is TGTGCCAGCAGTTCGGGAGAAAACTATGGCTACACCTTC. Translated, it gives CASSSGENYGYTF.

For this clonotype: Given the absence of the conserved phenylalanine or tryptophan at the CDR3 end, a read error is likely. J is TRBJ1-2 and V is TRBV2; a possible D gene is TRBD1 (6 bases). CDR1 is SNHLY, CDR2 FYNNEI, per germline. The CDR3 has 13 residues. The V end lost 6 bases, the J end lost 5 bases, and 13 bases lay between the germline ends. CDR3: CASRGGPGYGYTL. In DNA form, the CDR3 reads TGTGCCAGCAGGGGGGGGCCTGGGTATGGCTACACCTTA.

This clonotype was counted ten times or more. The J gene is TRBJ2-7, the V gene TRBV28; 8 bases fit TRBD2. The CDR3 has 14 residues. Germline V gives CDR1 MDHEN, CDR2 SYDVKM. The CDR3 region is CASKRLFTGGPPEV. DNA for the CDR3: TGTGCCAGCAAGAGGTTATTCACGGGAGGGCCTCCGGAGGTC.

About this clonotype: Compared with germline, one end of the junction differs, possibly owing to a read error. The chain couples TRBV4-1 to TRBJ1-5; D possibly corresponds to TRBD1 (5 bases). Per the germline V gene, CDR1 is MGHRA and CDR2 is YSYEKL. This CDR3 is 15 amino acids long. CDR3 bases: TGCGCTAGCAGTCAAGCGATGGGGCTAAAACAGCCCCAGCATTTT. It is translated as CASSQAMGLKQPQHF.

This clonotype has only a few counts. The CDR3 coding sequence is TGTGCCAGCTCACGTTCAGACACCTATGGCTACACCTTC. Amino acid sequence: CASSRSDTYGYTF. The chain carries TRBV18 and TRBJ1-2, with D hard to call. Trimming removed 4 bases at V and 4 bases at J, with 10 bases between. CDR1 KGHSH and CDR2 LQKENI come from the germline V gene. CDR3 length: 13 residues.

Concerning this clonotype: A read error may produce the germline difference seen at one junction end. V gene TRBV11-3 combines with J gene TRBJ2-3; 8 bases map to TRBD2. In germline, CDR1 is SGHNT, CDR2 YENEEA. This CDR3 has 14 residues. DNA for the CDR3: TGCGCCAGCACCTTCAGGACTAGCACAGATATGCAGTATTTT. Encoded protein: CASTFRTSTDMQYF.

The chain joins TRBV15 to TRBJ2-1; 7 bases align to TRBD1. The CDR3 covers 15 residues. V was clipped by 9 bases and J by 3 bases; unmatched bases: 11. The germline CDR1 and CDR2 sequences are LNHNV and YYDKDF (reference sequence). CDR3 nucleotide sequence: TGTGCCACAAGACAGGGCGTAAGCTACTACAATGAGCAGTTCTTC. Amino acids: CATRQGVSYYNEQFF.

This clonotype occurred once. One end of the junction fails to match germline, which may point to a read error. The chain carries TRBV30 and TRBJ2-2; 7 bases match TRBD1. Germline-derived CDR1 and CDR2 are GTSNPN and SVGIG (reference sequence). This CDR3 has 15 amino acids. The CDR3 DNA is TGTGTCTGGAGGACCCCTGGGACAGACACCGGGGAGCTGTTTTTT. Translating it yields CVWRTPGTDTGELFF.

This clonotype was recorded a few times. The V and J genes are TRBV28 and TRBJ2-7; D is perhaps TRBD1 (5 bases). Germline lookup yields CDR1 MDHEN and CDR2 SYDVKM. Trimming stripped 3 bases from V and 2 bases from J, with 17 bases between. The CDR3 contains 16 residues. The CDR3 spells CASSFNQAGLTYEQYF. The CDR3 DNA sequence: TGTGCCAGCAGTTTCAACCAGGCAGGGCTGACCTACGAGCAGTACTTC.

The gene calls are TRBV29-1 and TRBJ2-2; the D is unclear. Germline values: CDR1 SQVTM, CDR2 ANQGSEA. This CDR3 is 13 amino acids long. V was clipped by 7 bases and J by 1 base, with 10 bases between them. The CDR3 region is CSARRVNTGELFF. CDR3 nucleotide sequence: TGCAGCGCGCGGAGAGTGAACACCGGGGAGCTGTTTTTT.

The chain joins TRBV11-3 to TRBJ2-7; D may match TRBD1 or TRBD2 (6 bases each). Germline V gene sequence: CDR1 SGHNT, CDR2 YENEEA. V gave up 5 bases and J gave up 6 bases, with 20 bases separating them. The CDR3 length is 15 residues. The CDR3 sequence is CASSPRGVEPCEQYF. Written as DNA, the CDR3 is TGTGCCAGCAGCCCGAGGGGGGTCGAACCCTGCGAGCAGTACTTC. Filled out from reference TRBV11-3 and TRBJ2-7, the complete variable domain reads EAGVVQSPRYKIIEKKQPVAFWCNPISGHNTLYWYLQNLGQGPELLIRYENEEAVDDSQLPKDRFSAERLKGVDSTLKIQPAELGDSAVYLCASSPRGVEPCEQYFGPGTRLTVT.

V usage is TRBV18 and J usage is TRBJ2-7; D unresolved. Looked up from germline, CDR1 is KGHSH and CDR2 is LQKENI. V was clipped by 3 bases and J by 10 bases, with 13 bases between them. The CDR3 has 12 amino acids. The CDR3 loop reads CASSPGSTEQYF. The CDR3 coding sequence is TGTGCCAGCTCACCGGGGTCTACGGAACAGTACTTC.

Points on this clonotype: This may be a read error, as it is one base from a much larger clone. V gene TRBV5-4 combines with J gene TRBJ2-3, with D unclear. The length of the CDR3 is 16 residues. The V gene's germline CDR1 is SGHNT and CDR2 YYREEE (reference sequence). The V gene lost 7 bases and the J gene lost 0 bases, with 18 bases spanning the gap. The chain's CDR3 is CASYNRFTSSTDTQYF. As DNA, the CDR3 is TGTGCCAGCTATAACAGATTTACCTCTAGCACAGATACGCAGTATTTT.

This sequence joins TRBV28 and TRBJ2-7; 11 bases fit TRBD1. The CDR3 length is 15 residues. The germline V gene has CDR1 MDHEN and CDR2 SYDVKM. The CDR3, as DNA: TGTACCATCAGGGAAGGACAGGGGGCTTTGAACGAGCAGTACTTC. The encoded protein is CTIREGQGALNEQYF. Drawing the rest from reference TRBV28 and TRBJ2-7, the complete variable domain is DVKVTQSSRYLVKRTGEKVFLECVQDMDHENMFWYRQDPGLGLRLIYFSYDVKMKEKGDIPEGYSVSREKKERFSLILESASTNQTSMYLCTIREGQGALNEQYFGPGTRLTVT.

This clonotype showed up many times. For the CDR3, the DNA is TGTGCCAGCAGTAAATCCTCACGGGGGGGCAATCAGCCCCAGCATTTT. Its translation: CASSKSSRGGNQPQHF. This chain joins TRBV6-5 and TRBJ1-5; perhaps TRBD1 as D (5 bases). Trimming took 5 bases from V and 2 from J, leaving 16 bases between them. The CDR3 sequence is 16 residues long. From germline, CDR1 is MNHEY and CDR2 SVGAGI.

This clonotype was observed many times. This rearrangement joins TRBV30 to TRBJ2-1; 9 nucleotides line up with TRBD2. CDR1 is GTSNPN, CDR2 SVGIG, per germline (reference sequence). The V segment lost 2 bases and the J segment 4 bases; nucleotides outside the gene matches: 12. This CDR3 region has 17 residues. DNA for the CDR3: TGTGCCTGGAGTCCCTCGACTAGCGGAGTATGGTACAATGAGCAGTTCTTC. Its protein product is CAWSPSTSGVWYNEQFF.

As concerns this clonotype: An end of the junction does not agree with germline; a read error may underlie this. CDR3 loop: CASSCTSGESYEQYF. CDR3 DNA: TGTGCCAGCAGTTGTACTAGCGGGGAATCCTACGAACAGTACTTC. V usage is TRBV12-3 or TRBV12-4 and J usage is TRBJ2-7, with TRBD2 matching over 10 bases. The CDR3 has 15 residues.